Following are 31 T cell receptor beta chains from one sample sequenced in a study of shared clonotypes between healthy human individuals. Here immunoSEQ multiplex PCR was the method, and the copy in TCRdb shows in-frame clones only, minus some. The repertoire has some 2 million clones, 85% to 95% of them found once; the top ten carry under 0.15%. The sample taken for sequencing was naive CD4+ T cells sorted from blood. Subset denoted: CD45RA+ positively selected. Receptors originate from a young man in good health.

This clone was seen at least ten times. This chain connects TRBV2 to TRBJ2-5; the D is unclear. The V gene's germline CDR1 is SNHLY and CDR2 FYNNEI. The ends were cut back, 6 bases at V and 3 bases at J, with 20 bases in the middle. This CDR3 contains 16 residues. This CDR3 is CASSLRGRNFEETQYF. The CDR3, as DNA: TGTGCCAGCAGCCTGAGAGGCAGGAACTTTGAAGAGACCCAGTACTTC. Full variable domain (missing parts from reference TRBV2 and TRBJ2-5): EPEVTQTPSHQVTQMGQEVILRCVPISNHLYFYWYRQILGQKVEFLVSFYNNEISEKSEIFDDQFSVERPDGSNFTLKIRSTKLEDSAMYFCASSLRGRNFEETQYFGPGTRLLVL.

The rearrangement links TRBV5-6 to TRBJ1-1, with D perhaps TRBD1 (5 bases). Deletions cut 1 base from V and 1 base from J, with 11 bases between. The CDR3 extends over 15 amino acids. The V gene's germline CDR1 is SGHDT and CDR2 YYEEEE. The CDR3 coding sequence is TGTGCCAGCAGCTTGTACAGGAATCCGAACACTGAAGCTTTCTTT. Protein product: CASSLYRNPNTEAFF.

This chain links TRBV27 with TRBJ2-7; D is undetermined. Germline V CDR1 and CDR2: MNHEY, SMNVEV (reference sequence). This CDR3 has 15 amino acids. V was pared by 5 bases and J by 0 bases, with 14 bases between. The CDR3 loop reads CASSPTKVISYEQYF. The CDR3 bases are TGTGCCAGCAGTCCTACAAAAGTCATCTCCTACGAGCAGTACTTC.

This chain uses TRBV5-4 with TRBJ2-2; TRBD1 is a possible D gene (6 bases). Germline V lookup: CDR1 SGHNT, CDR2 YYREEE (reference sequence). Trimming cost V 3 bases and J 5 bases, with 14 bases left between them. The CDR3 spans 15 residues. This chain's CDR3 is CASSSMFQGTGELFF. Written as DNA, the CDR3 is TGTGCCAGCAGCTCCATGTTCCAGGGGACCGGGGAGCTGTTTTTT.

The chain recombines TRBV9 with TRBJ1-3; 8 nucleotides agree with TRBD1. CDR3 size: 16 residues. Trimming at V came to 4 bases and at J to 0 bases, leaving 6 bases not matched to a gene. Per germline, CDR1 SGDLS and CDR2 YYNGEE. DNA of the CDR3: TGTGCCAGCAGCCCAAGCGGACAGGGCTCTGGAAACACCATATATTTT. This encodes CASSPSGQGSGNTIYF.

The chain carries TRBV19 and TRBJ2-1; possible D gene TRBD1, 6 bases. The CDR3 sequence is 15 residues long. Germline lookup yields CDR1 LNHDA and CDR2 SQIVND (reference sequence). The V end was cut by 4 bases, the J end by 6 bases, with 16 bases between. CDR3 nucleotide sequence: TGTGCCAGTAGTAAGGGGTCAGGGGCCCGCAATGAGCAGTTCTTC. Translating gives CASSKGSGARNEQFF. The full variable domain, its missing parts supplied by reference TRBV19 and TRBJ2-1, is DGGITQSPKYLFRKEGQNVTLSCEQNLNHDAMYWYRQDPGQGLRLIYYSQIVNDFQKGDIAEGYSVSREKKESFPLTVTSAQKNPTAFYLCASSKGSGARNEQFFGPGTRLTVL.

This chain uses TRBV30 with TRBJ1-6; TRBD1 matches at 8 bases. The length of the CDR3 is 15 residues. Germline V gene data show CDR1 as GTSNPN and CDR2 as SVGIG (reference sequence). J was trimmed by 9 bases and V by 4 bases; bases with no gene match: 11. This CDR3 is CAWTRTGSIASPLHF. The CDR3 coding sequence is TGTGCCTGGACCAGGACAGGGAGTATTGCTTCACCCCTCCACTTT. The variable domain in full, with the rest retrieved from reference TRBV30 and TRBJ1-6, is SQTIHQWPATLVQPVGSPLSLECTVEGTSNPNLYWYRQAAGRGLQLLFYSVGIGQISSEVPQNLSASRPQDRQFILSSKKLLLSDSGFYLCAWTRTGSIASPLHFGNGTRLTVT.

The rearrangement links TRBV6-6 to TRBJ1-2, with D hard to call. V was trimmed by 11 bases and J by 1 base, leaving 14 bases between them. This CDR3 is 13 amino acids long. Germline V gene sequence: CDR1 MNHNY, CDR2 SVGAGI (reference sequence). The CDR3 coding sequence is TGTGCCCGATCCCGGACGGTTAACTATGGCTACACCTTC. It is translated as CARSRTVNYGYTF.

The J gene is TRBJ2-7, the V gene TRBV6-5; 7 bases fit TRBD1. Germline V gene lookup returns CDR1 MNHEY and CDR2 SVGAGI. There are 15 residues in the CDR3. V shed 6 bases, J shed 2 bases, and the junction held 10 bases outside the gene matches. The CDR3 is CASRETGTAAYEQYF. CDR3 coding DNA: TGTGCCAGCAGAGAGACCGGGACAGCAGCCTACGAGCAGTACTTC.

As regards this clone: One base away lies a much larger clone, so this may be a sequencing read error. Other DNA sequences in the same sample also yield this CDR3. The rearrangement uses TRBV18 and TRBJ1-1; the D is unclear. V dropped 2 bases and J dropped 2 bases, with 3 bases sitting between them. CDR1 and CDR2 (germline): KGHSH, LQKENI. This CDR3 has 12 residues. CDR3 amino acids: CASSPENTEAFF. The CDR3 DNA reads TGTGCCAGCTCACCAGAAAACACTGAAGCTTTCTTT.

For this clone: Other DNA variants within this sample encode the same CDR3. J is TRBJ1-1 and V is TRBV2; the match to TRBD1 covers 7 bases. V shed 6 bases, J shed 1 base, and the junction held 8 bases outside the gene matches. Germline CDR1 SNHLY, CDR2 FYNNEI. CDR3 length: 15 amino acids. CDR3 nucleotides: TGTGCCAGCAGACCCCGACAGGGAGCGAACACTGAAGCTTTCTTT. This encodes CASRPRQGANTEAFF.

The chain has TRBV27 and TRBJ1-4; D is possibly TRBD1 (5 bases). Trimming pared 3 bases from V and 3 bases from J, leaving 11 bases between. The CDR3 consists of 15 residues. Germline CDR1 is MNHEY and CDR2 is SMNVEV (reference sequence). The CDR3 bases are TGTGCCAGCAGTTTGACAGTATCATCTAATGAAAAACTGTTTTTT. It codes for CASSLTVSSNEKLFF.

The CDR3: CASSFKGLGETQYF. The DNA for the CDR3 is TGTGCCAGCAGCTTCAAAGGGCTCGGGGAGACCCAGTACTTC. This rearrangement joins TRBV5-6 to TRBJ2-5; D gene ambiguous. The CDR3 loop spans 14 amino acids. Trimming shortened V by 2 bases and J by 5 bases, and 13 bases separated the two germline ends. Germline values: CDR1 SGHDT, CDR2 YYEEEE.

V and J are TRBV11-2 and TRBJ2-7; 8 positions match TRBD1. The CDR3 extends over 15 amino acids. Germline V CDR1 and CDR2: SGHAT, FQNNGV. The trim removed 5 bases at V and 4 bases at J, leaving 10 bases unmatched. The CDR3 loop reads CASSKATGGTYEQYF. CDR3 nucleotide sequence: TGTGCCAGCAGCAAAGCCACAGGGGGGACTTACGAGCAGTACTTC.

V gene TRBV7-9 combines with J gene TRBJ1-2; no clear D gene. V was cut by 5 bases and J by 3 bases, with 10 bases left in between. CDR3 length: 13 residues. The germline V gene encodes CDR1 SEHNR and CDR2 FQNEAQ (reference sequence). CDR3 sequence (DNA): TGTGCCAGCAGCCCCCAGTCGTACTATGGCTACACCTTC. The encoded protein is CASSPQSYYGYTF.

The rearrangement joins TRBV30 to TRBJ1-3; D is possibly TRBD1 (6 bases). Germline V gene data show CDR1 as GTSNPN and CDR2 as SVGIG (reference sequence). Trimming stripped 8 bases from V and 3 bases from J, with 14 bases between. CDR3 size: 13 residues. CDR3 residues: CATWGGHGNTIYF. The CDR3 DNA follows: TGTGCCACCTGGGGGGGCCATGGAAACACCATATATTTT. The variable domain in full, with the rest retrieved from reference TRBV30 and TRBJ1-3, is SQTIHQWPATLVQPVGSPLSLECTVEGTSNPNLYWYRQAAGRGLQLLFYSVGIGQISSEVPQNLSASRPQDRQFILSSKKLLLSDSGFYLCATWGGHGNTIYFGEGSWLTVV.

The chain carries TRBV2 and TRBJ1-1, with a weak D call TRBD1 (6 bases). The CDR3 is 13 amino acids. The V and J ends lost 9 bases and 0 bases respectively, with 11 bases between them. In germline, CDR1 is SNHLY, CDR2 FYNNEI. The CDR3 region is CARRRTVNTEAFF. CDR3 DNA sequence: TGTGCCAGGAGGCGGACAGTGAACACTGAAGCTTTCTTT.

V is TRBV18 and J is TRBJ1-3; D remains ambiguous. The germline V gene has CDR1 KGHSH and CDR2 LQKENI. The CDR3 loop spans 13 amino acids. Deletions cut 0 bases from V and 4 bases from J, with 4 bases between. CDR3 sequence: CASSPPQGNTIYF. The CDR3 DNA is TGTGCCAGCTCACCACCACAGGGAAACACCATATATTTT.

The chain links TRBV9 to TRBJ2-3, with 9 bases identical to TRBD2. The CDR3 contains 16 residues. The germline gives CDR1 SGDLS, CDR2 YYNGEE. J was trimmed by 3 bases and V by 0 bases; bases with no gene match: 5. The CDR3 sequence is CASSVVLSGSTDTQYF. The CDR3, as DNA: TGTGCCAGCAGCGTAGTTCTTAGCGGGAGTACAGATACGCAGTATTTT.

A word on this clone: This sample also contains other DNA sequences that code for the same CDR3. The J gene is TRBJ2-7, the V gene TRBV10-1; D is undetermined. CDR1 is WNHNN, CDR2 SYGVQD, per germline (reference sequence). The CDR3 is 12 amino acids. V gave up 6 bases and J gave up 0 bases, with 6 bases separating them. The CDR3 loop is CASSRTSYEQYF. The CDR3 region has the DNA TGCGCCAGCAGCCGGACCTCCTACGAGCAGTACTTC.

The chain joins TRBV7-2 to TRBJ1-1; unclear D gene. This CDR3 is built from 14 residues. V lost 1 base and J 3 bases, leaving 9 bases between the germline ends. CDR1 and CDR2 from the germline V gene are SGHTA and FQGNSA. The CDR3 DNA follows: TGTGCCAGCAGCTTAGTCTACCGTGACACTGAAGCTTTCTTT. This translates into CASSLVYRDTEAFF. The variable domain in full, with the rest retrieved from reference TRBV7-2 and TRBJ1-1, is GAGVSQSPSNKVTEKGKDVELRCDPISGHTALYWYRQSLGQGLEFLIYFQGNSAPDKSGLPSDRFSAERTGGSVSTLTIQRTQQEDSAVYLCASSLVYRDTEAFFGQGTRLTVV.

This clone was picked up many times. The same CDR3 also results from other DNA sequences found in this sample. The chain's CDR3 is CAWHPSTPGGTGEQYF. In DNA form, the CDR3 reads TGTGCCTGGCATCCCTCGACACCAGGAGGAACGGGCGAGCAGTACTTC. The chain links TRBV30 to TRBJ2-7; weak D call: TRBD2 (5 bases). CDR1 and CDR2 (germline): GTSNPN, SVGIG (reference sequence). This CDR3 contains 16 residues. Trimming shortened V by 5 bases and J by 6 bases, and 26 bases separated the two germline ends.

V gene TRBV4-1 combines with J gene TRBJ2-3; unclear D gene. Germline assignment: CDR1 MGHRA and CDR2 YSYEKL. This CDR3 contains 14 residues. The germline V and J ends were trimmed by 3 bases and 3 bases, with 10 bases remaining between them. The CDR3 DNA follows: TGCGCCAGCAGCCACGGAATCTCAACAGATACGCAGTATTTT. This encodes CASSHGISTDTQYF.

The chain links TRBV4-3 to TRBJ1-1; perhaps TRBD1 as D (5 bases). Trimming took 0 bases from V and 1 from J, leaving 9 bases between them. The CDR3 is 15 residues long. The germline CDR1 and CDR2 sequences are LGHNA and YSLEER. The CDR3 here is CASSQEEGKNTEAFF. CDR3 nucleotide sequence: TGCGCCAGCAGCCAAGAGGAGGGGAAGAACACTGAAGCTTTCTTT.

With respect to this clone: Other DNA sequences within the sample encode an identical CDR3. The V and J genes are TRBV7-2 and TRBJ2-2, with 8 bases that match TRBD2. Germline V gene lookup returns CDR1 SGHTA and CDR2 FQGNSA. The CDR3 runs to 16 residues. The V segment lost 0 bases and the J segment 2 bases; nucleotides outside the gene matches: 2. Here the CDR3 reads CASSLASGGNTGELFF. The CDR3 DNA sequence: TGTGCCAGCAGCTTAGCAAGCGGGGGCAACACCGGGGAGCTGTTTTTT.

On this clone: Other DNA sequences of this sample code for an identical CDR3. The chain uses TRBV27 and TRBJ2-7; D ambiguous. V lost 4 bases, J lost 4 bases, and 5 bases lay in between. CDR3 length: 11 residues. Germline values: CDR1 MNHEY, CDR2 SMNVEV (reference sequence). The CDR3 sequence is CASSSFYEQYF. The CDR3 region has the DNA TGTGCCAGCAGTTCCTTTTACGAGCAGTACTTC.

The gene calls are TRBV9 and TRBJ2-1; 8 bases are shared with TRBD2. The CDR3 spans 14 residues. V gave up 4 bases and J gave up 6 bases; unmatched junction bases: 6. Looked up from germline, CDR1 is SGDLS and CDR2 is YYNGEE. Here the CDR3 DNA reads TGTGCCAGCAGCCGAACGAGCGGGAGCAATGAGCAGTTCTTC. Translation gives CASSRTSGSNEQFF.

V is TRBV14 and J is TRBJ2-2; 9 bases are a match to TRBD2. Looked up from germline, CDR1 is SGHDN and CDR2 is FVKESK. With 0 bases clipped from V and 1 base from J, the junction kept 9 bases outside the gene matches. This CDR3 has 19 amino acids. The CDR3 DNA follows: TGTGCCAGCAGCCAAGATCTTCCTCGACTAGCGGTGAACACCGGGGAGCTGTTTTTT. Encoded protein: CASSQDLPRLAVNTGELFF.

A single count supports this clone. The chain employs TRBV5-8 and TRBJ2-7; 11 bases are shared with TRBD2. Per germline, CDR1 SGHTS and CDR2 YDEGEE. This CDR3 is built from 15 residues. V lost 9 bases to trimming and J lost 3 bases; unmatched junction nucleotides: 11. CDR3 in DNA: TGTGCCACCAAATTGACTAGCGGGACCTACTACGAGCAGTACTTC. Amino acid sequence: CATKLTSGTYYEQYF.

The V gene is TRBV4-3, the J gene TRBJ2-5; TRBD1 matches 9 bases. Per germline, CDR1 LGHNA and CDR2 YSLEER. The length of the CDR3 is 15 residues. Trimming took 4 bases from V and 5 from J; bases not matched to a gene: 8. CDR3 in DNA: TGCGCCAGCAGCCTGCGGGACAGGGATGGGGAGACCCAGTACTTC. As protein: CASSLRDRDGETQYF.

This sequence joins TRBV10-3 and TRBJ2-7, with D hard to call. The germline V gene has CDR1 ENHRY and CDR2 SYGVKD. This CDR3 spans 13 amino acids. Trimming pared 3 bases from V and 3 bases from J, leaving 9 bases between. The CDR3 DNA is TGTGCCATCAGTGAATCTGTCCTCTACGAGCAGTACTTC. It is translated as CAISESVLYEQYF.